Following are 2 T cell receptor beta chains from one sample sequenced in a study of T cells in Graves' hyperthyroidism and ophthalmopathy. Amplified TCR beta CDR3 regions came from RNA transcripts. The TCR CDR3 was amplified in a first-round RT-PCR using the HTBI primer set. TCRdb called the multiplex PCR reads again in MiXCR, with one record for every CDR3 protein. The table records 620,000 or so distinct CDR3 sequences, 14% of them present only once. The sequencing sample was made of blood. The receptors originated from a woman between 45 and 65 years old with Graves' ophthalmopathy.

This clonotype was seen ten or more times. The J gene is TRBJ1-4, the V gene TRBV7-9; D gene unclear. In germline, CDR1 is SEHNR, CDR2 FQNEAQ (reference sequence). Trimming removed 4 bases from V and 6 bases from J, with 15 bases in between. The CDR3 runs to 15 residues. CDR3 amino acids: CASSWEPNPDEKLFF. The CDR3 DNA follows: TGTGCCAGCAGCTGGGAGCCGAACCCTGATGAAAAACTGTTTTTT.

This clonotype was counted only a few times. The rearrangement links TRBV19 to TRBJ2-3, with unresolved D. Trimming removed 4 bases from V and 6 bases from J, with 14 bases in between. Germline lookup yields CDR1 LNHDA and CDR2 SQIVND (reference sequence). The CDR3 is 14 amino acids. CDR3 sequence: CASSKRNSGDTQYF. The CDR3 DNA follows: TGTGCCAGTAGTAAGAGAAACTCTGGGGATACGCAGTATTTT.